These T cell receptor beta chains were read from a single sample in a study of T-cell memory formation after mild COVID-19. TCRdb redid the calling of the 5' RACE reads with MiXCR, one entry per CDR3 protein. The sample comprises some 350,000 distinct CDR3 sequences, less than 20% of which are singletons, and under 25% rests with the top ten. Input material: PBMCs or a T cell subset sorted from them (not recorded which). These receptors were collected from a man between 18 and 29 years old who had mild COVID-19 (a few samples of this study predate the infection). Cell type and time point are not known. Each CDR3 is given with its conserved first and last residue. The order of the fields is J gene, D gene, clone size, V gene, CDR3 DNA, CDR3 protein. D genes are given only for firm matches. Clone sizes are given selectively: once, few, many, or a class where the clone is expanded.

j_gene: TRBJ2-7; d_gene: -; abundance: few; v_gene: TRBV5-1; CDR3nt: TGCGCCAGCAGCTTTGTCCCAGGGGGGACCTACGAGCAGTACTTC; CDR3aa: CASSFVPGGTYEQYF
j_gene: TRBJ2-6; d_gene: -; abundance: -; v_gene: TRBV12-3/TRBV12-4; CDR3nt: TGTGCCAGCAGTTCACAGGGAGCCGGGGCCAACGTCCTGACTTTC; CDR3aa: CASSSQGAGANVLTF
j_gene: TRBJ2-5; d_gene: TRBD2; abundance: few; v_gene: TRBV14; CDR3nt: TGTGCCAGCAGCCACTTCGCACTAGCGGGGGCTCAAGAGACCCAGTACTTC; CDR3aa: CASSHFALAGAQETQYF
j_gene: TRBJ1-2; d_gene: -; abundance: few; v_gene: TRBV4-1; CDR3nt: TGCGCCAGCAGCCAAGTCAGGTTGGGCGGCTACACCTTC; CDR3aa: CASSQVRLGGYTF
j_gene: TRBJ2-2; d_gene: TRBD2; abundance: -; v_gene: TRBV28; CDR3nt: TGTGCCAGCTGTCCTAGCGGGGGGAACACCGGGGAGCTGTTTTTT; CDR3aa: CASCPSGGNTGELFF
j_gene: TRBJ1-1; d_gene: -; abundance: few; v_gene: TRBV7-9; CDR3nt: TGTGCCAGCAGCTCTTCGGGAAACGCTGAAGCTTTCTTT; CDR3aa: CASSSSGNAEAFF
j_gene: TRBJ1-1; d_gene: TRBD1; abundance: few; v_gene: TRBV7-2; CDR3nt: TGTGCCAGCAGCTTAGCTGGTGCAGGGGGCTTAGCTGAAGCTTTCTTT; CDR3aa: CASSLAGAGGLAEAFF
j_gene: TRBJ1-1; d_gene: -; abundance: few; v_gene: TRBV5-6; CDR3nt: TGTGCCAGCAGCTTGGGCCTTTTGAACACTGAAGCTTTCTTT; CDR3aa: CASSLGLLNTEAFF
j_gene: TRBJ2-5; d_gene: -; abundance: many; v_gene: TRBV5-4; CDR3nt: TGTGCCAGCAGCTCACGGGACGCCCACAGGGAGACCCAGTACTTC; CDR3aa: CASSSRDAHRETQYF
j_gene: TRBJ2-3; d_gene: -; abundance: -; v_gene: TRBV4-1; CDR3nt: TGCGCCAGCAGCCCTAACCAGGATTACACAGATACGCAGTATTTT; CDR3aa: CASSPNQDYTDTQYF
j_gene: TRBJ1-2; d_gene: TRBD1; abundance: -; v_gene: TRBV9; CDR3nt: TGTGCCAGCAGCCCGGACAGGGAAGCTAACTATGGCTACACCTTC; CDR3aa: CASSPDREANYGYTF
j_gene: TRBJ2-5; d_gene: TRBD2; abundance: few; v_gene: TRBV9; CDR3nt: TGTGCCAGCAGCGTAGAGGATGGGGCTAGCGGGGACCAAGAGACCCAGTACTTC; CDR3aa: CASSVEDGASGDQETQYF
j_gene: TRBJ2-7; d_gene: TRBD1; abundance: -; v_gene: TRBV29-1; CDR3nt: TGCAGCGTCTTTGGGACAGTCTACGAGCAGTACTTC; CDR3aa: CSVFGTVYEQYF
j_gene: TRBJ2-1; d_gene: -; abundance: many; v_gene: TRBV12-5; CDR3nt: TGTGCTAGTGGTTTTCCTGGGAATGAGCAGTTCTTC; CDR3aa: CASGFPGNEQFF
j_gene: TRBJ2-4; d_gene: -; abundance: -; v_gene: TRBV28; CDR3nt: TGTGCCAGCAGTTTTCGGTCAGGGCGGAACATTCAGTACTTC; CDR3aa: CASSFRSGRNIQYF
j_gene: TRBJ2-3; d_gene: -; abundance: -; v_gene: TRBV10-3; CDR3nt: TGTGCCATCAGTGAGTCGTTGGCAGATACGCAGTATTTT; CDR3aa: CAISESLADTQYF
j_gene: TRBJ2-5; d_gene: -; abundance: -; v_gene: TRBV7-9; CDR3nt: TGTGCCAGCAGCCCGGACACGGACCACCAGTACTTC; CDR3aa: CASSPDTDHQYF
j_gene: TRBJ2-7; d_gene: -; abundance: -; v_gene: TRBV11-3; CDR3nt: TGTGCCAGCAGCCTCCCCCCCCCAGTTTACGAGCAGTACTTC; CDR3aa: CASSLPPPVYEQYF
j_gene: TRBJ2-2; d_gene: -; abundance: -; v_gene: TRBV7-3; CDR3nt: TGTGCCAGCAGCTCCCTAGTTGGGGGGCCCTGGGAGCTGTTTTTT; CDR3aa: CASSSLVGGPWELFF
j_gene: TRBJ1-6; d_gene: -; abundance: few; v_gene: TRBV6-6; CDR3nt: TGTGCCAGCAGCCCTACGGGAAGCGATAATTCACCCCTCCACTTT; CDR3aa: CASSPTGSDNSPLHF
j_gene: TRBJ2-7; d_gene: -; abundance: -; v_gene: TRBV7-3; CDR3nt: TGTGCCAGCAGCGTTCAGGGGATCGGACGCTACGAGCAGTACTTC; CDR3aa: CASSVQGIGRYEQYF
j_gene: TRBJ1-2; d_gene: TRBD1; abundance: few; v_gene: TRBV4-1; CDR3nt: TGCGCCAGCAGCCAACCTCCGGGACAGGGGTTAAACTATGGCTACACCTTC; CDR3aa: CASSQPPGQGLNYGYTF
j_gene: TRBJ2-5; d_gene: -; abundance: few; v_gene: TRBV3-1; CDR3nt: TGTGCCAGCAGCTTCAAATTGAGGGAGGTACAAGAGACCCAGTACTTC; CDR3aa: CASSFKLREVQETQYF
j_gene: TRBJ2-1; d_gene: TRBD1; abundance: few; v_gene: TRBV12-3/TRBV12-4; CDR3nt: TGTGCCAGCAGTTCCACAGGGGTCAATGAGCAGTTCTTC; CDR3aa: CASSSTGVNEQFF
j_gene: TRBJ1-5; d_gene: -; abundance: few; v_gene: TRBV7-9; CDR3nt: TGTGCCAGCAGCTCGACGACAGATAGCAATCAGCCCCAGCATTTT; CDR3aa: CASSSTTDSNQPQHF
j_gene: TRBJ1-1; d_gene: -; abundance: -; v_gene: TRBV5-1; CDR3nt: TGCGCCAGCAGCGGTGGGGACGGCATGAACACTGAAGCTTTCTTT; CDR3aa: CASSGGDGMNTEAFF
j_gene: TRBJ2-1; d_gene: TRBD1; abundance: -; v_gene: TRBV20-1; CDR3nt: TGCAGTGCTCCCCCGGACAGGGACAGGTACAATGAGCAGTTCTTC; CDR3aa: CSAPPDRDRYNEQFF
j_gene: TRBJ2-3; d_gene: TRBD1; abundance: many; v_gene: TRBV7-2; CDR3nt: TGTGCCAGCAGCTTCGCAGGGGGTACGCAGTATTTT; CDR3aa: CASSFAGGTQYF
j_gene: TRBJ2-5; d_gene: TRBD2; abundance: -; v_gene: TRBV3-1; CDR3nt: TGTGCCAGCAGCCAAGTCTGGGCGGGGGGGCGAGAGACCCAGTACTTC; CDR3aa: CASSQVWAGGRETQYF
j_gene: TRBJ2-2; d_gene: -; abundance: -; v_gene: TRBV7-9; CDR3nt: TGTGCCAGCAGCCCCACGGGGTGGGCGAACACCGGGGAGCTGTTTTTT; CDR3aa: CASSPTGWANTGELFF
j_gene: TRBJ1-4; d_gene: -; abundance: -; v_gene: TRBV15; CDR3nt: TGTGCCACCAGCATCTTGGGGGCAACTAATGAAAAACTGTTTTTT; CDR3aa: CATSILGATNEKLFF
j_gene: TRBJ2-5; d_gene: -; abundance: -; v_gene: TRBV28; CDR3nt: TGTGCCAGCAGTTTACTGGGGCAGCGCGGGCGAGAGACCCAGTACTTC; CDR3aa: CASSLLGQRGRETQYF
j_gene: TRBJ2-5; d_gene: TRBD2; abundance: many; v_gene: TRBV10-3; CDR3nt: TGTGCCATCAGTCCTAGCGGGGGAGAAGAGACCCAGTACTTC; CDR3aa: CAISPSGGEETQYF
j_gene: TRBJ1-3; d_gene: -; abundance: few; v_gene: TRBV5-1; CDR3nt: TGCGCCAGCAGCTTAAGCCTAATCGACAGGCTCTCTGGAAACACCATATATTTT; CDR3aa: CASSLSLIDRLSGNTIYF
j_gene: TRBJ2-3; d_gene: -; abundance: -; v_gene: TRBV6-2/TRBV6-3; CDR3nt: TGTGCCAGCAGATATGCTCGTGTGTGGGGGGGCACAGATACGCAGTATTTT; CDR3aa: CASRYARVWGGTDTQYF
j_gene: TRBJ1-5; d_gene: -; abundance: few; v_gene: TRBV28; CDR3nt: TGTGCCAGCAGTTTACGGGCGGCGGGTCAGCCCCAGCATTTT; CDR3aa: CASSLRAAGQPQHF
j_gene: TRBJ1-5; d_gene: -; abundance: many; v_gene: TRBV2; CDR3nt: TGTGCCAGCAGTGGGCAGAGCAATCAGCCCCAGCATTTT; CDR3aa: CASSGQSNQPQHF
j_gene: TRBJ1-3; d_gene: -; abundance: -; v_gene: TRBV5-1; CDR3nt: TGCGCCAGCAGCTTGCGAAATGTCGGAAACACCATATATTTT; CDR3aa: CASSLRNVGNTIYF
j_gene: TRBJ2-3; d_gene: TRBD1; abundance: -; v_gene: TRBV28; CDR3nt: TGTGCCAGCAGCCCCCGGGACAGCGCTAGCACAGATACGCAGTATTTT; CDR3aa: CASSPRDSASTDTQYF
j_gene: TRBJ1-1; d_gene: -; abundance: -; v_gene: TRBV4-3; CDR3nt: TGCGCCAGCAGCCAATACGGGTCTACGCGCTCACATTCATCATTT; CDR3aa: CASSQYGSTRSHSSF
j_gene: TRBJ1-2; d_gene: -; abundance: -; v_gene: TRBV20-1; CDR3nt: TGCAGTGCCAGGACAGATATCTATGGCTACACCTTC; CDR3aa: CSARTDIYGYTF
j_gene: TRBJ1-5; d_gene: TRBD1; abundance: few; v_gene: TRBV30; CDR3nt: TGTGCCTGGAGGAACGACAGGGCGGGTCAGCCCCAGCATTTT; CDR3aa: CAWRNDRAGQPQHF
j_gene: TRBJ1-1; d_gene: -; abundance: few; v_gene: TRBV7-9; CDR3nt: TGTGCCAGCAGCGAACCTGGGGTGAACACTGAAGCTTTCTTT; CDR3aa: CASSEPGVNTEAFF
j_gene: TRBJ1-2; d_gene: -; abundance: few; v_gene: TRBV10-3; CDR3nt: TGTGCCATCAGCCGAACCCTAGCGGGGGGGGCGACCAACTATGGCTACACCTTC; CDR3aa: CAISRTLAGGATNYGYTF
j_gene: TRBJ2-6; d_gene: -; abundance: -; v_gene: TRBV5-1; CDR3nt: TGCGCCAGCAGCTTGGAAATTTCACCTGGGGCCAACGTCCTGACTTTC; CDR3aa: CASSLEISPGANVLTF
j_gene: TRBJ2-5; d_gene: -; abundance: -; v_gene: TRBV13; CDR3nt: TGTGCCAGCAGCTCCTCATGGGAGACCCAGTACTTC; CDR3aa: CASSSSWETQYF
j_gene: TRBJ2-2; d_gene: TRBD1; abundance: -; v_gene: TRBV30; CDR3nt: TGTGCCTGGAGGGGGAATGACAGGGGGAACACCGGGGAGCTGTTTTTT; CDR3aa: CAWRGNDRGNTGELFF
j_gene: TRBJ2-3; d_gene: -; abundance: -; v_gene: TRBV7-2; CDR3nt: TGTGCCAGCAGCTCAAGACAGGTCACAGATACGCAGTATTTT; CDR3aa: CASSSRQVTDTQYF
j_gene: TRBJ2-6; d_gene: -; abundance: few; v_gene: TRBV6-5; CDR3nt: TGTGCCAGCAGTCCTACAGGGTTCGGGGCCAACGTCCTGACTTTC; CDR3aa: CASSPTGFGANVLTF
j_gene: TRBJ2-3; d_gene: TRBD2; abundance: few; v_gene: TRBV29-1; CDR3nt: TGCAGCGTTGCAGCTAGCGGGGCCAGCACAGATACGCAGTATTTT; CDR3aa: CSVAASGASTDTQYF
j_gene: TRBJ2-5; d_gene: -; abundance: many; v_gene: TRBV2; CDR3nt: TGTGCCAGCATGGACAGCTCCCCTAGAGAGACCCAGTACTTC; CDR3aa: CASMDSSPRETQYF
j_gene: TRBJ1-1; d_gene: TRBD1; abundance: -; v_gene: TRBV12-3/TRBV12-4; CDR3nt: TGTGCCAGCAGTTTCAGGACAGGGGGGAGCACTGAAGCTTTCTTT; CDR3aa: CASSFRTGGSTEAFF
j_gene: TRBJ1-1; d_gene: -; abundance: -; v_gene: TRBV4-3; CDR3nt: TGCGCCAGCAGCCAAACCAGGGGCACTGAAGCTTTCTTT; CDR3aa: CASSQTRGTEAFF
j_gene: TRBJ1-1; d_gene: -; abundance: -; v_gene: TRBV6-1; CDR3nt: TGTGGCAGCACCGTGAGGGCAGACACTGAAGCTTTCTTT; CDR3aa: CGSTVRADTEAFF
j_gene: TRBJ1-5; d_gene: TRBD1; abundance: -; v_gene: TRBV6-5; CDR3nt: TGTGCCAGCAGTTACTCGGCAGGGGGCCTGAATCAGCCCCAGCATTTT; CDR3aa: CASSYSAGGLNQPQHF
j_gene: TRBJ2-1; d_gene: TRBD2; abundance: -; v_gene: TRBV7-2; CDR3nt: TGTGCCAGCAGCCTGACTAGCTCGAATGAGCAGTTCTTC; CDR3aa: CASSLTSSNEQFF
j_gene: TRBJ1-1; d_gene: -; abundance: few; v_gene: TRBV6-5; CDR3nt: TGTGCCAGCAGTTACTCATCTCGCCCTGAAGCTTTCTTT; CDR3aa: CASSYSSRPEAFF
j_gene: TRBJ1-1; d_gene: -; abundance: -; v_gene: TRBV5-1; CDR3nt: TGCGCCAGCAGACCGGACTCAATGAACACTGAAGCTTTCTTT; CDR3aa: CASRPDSMNTEAFF